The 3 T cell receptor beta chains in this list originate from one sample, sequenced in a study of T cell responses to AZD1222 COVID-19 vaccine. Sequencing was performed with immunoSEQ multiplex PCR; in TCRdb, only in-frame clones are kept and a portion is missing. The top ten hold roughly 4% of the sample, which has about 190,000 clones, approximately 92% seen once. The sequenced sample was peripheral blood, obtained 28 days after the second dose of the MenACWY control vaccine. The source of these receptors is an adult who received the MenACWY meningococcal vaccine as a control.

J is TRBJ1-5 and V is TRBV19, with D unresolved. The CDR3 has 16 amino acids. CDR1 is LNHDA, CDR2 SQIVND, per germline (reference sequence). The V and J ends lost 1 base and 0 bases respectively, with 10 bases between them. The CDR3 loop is CASSIGQSNSNQPQHF. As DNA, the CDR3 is TGTGCCAGTAGTATAGGCCAAAGCAATAGCAATCAGCCCCAGCATTTT.

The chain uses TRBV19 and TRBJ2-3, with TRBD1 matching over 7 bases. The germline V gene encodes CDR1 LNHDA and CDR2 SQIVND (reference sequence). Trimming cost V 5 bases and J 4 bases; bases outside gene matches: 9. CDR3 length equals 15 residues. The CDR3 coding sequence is TGTGCCAGTAGTGCTTACGACAGGGCGGCAGATACGCAGTATTTT. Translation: CASSAYDRAADTQYF.

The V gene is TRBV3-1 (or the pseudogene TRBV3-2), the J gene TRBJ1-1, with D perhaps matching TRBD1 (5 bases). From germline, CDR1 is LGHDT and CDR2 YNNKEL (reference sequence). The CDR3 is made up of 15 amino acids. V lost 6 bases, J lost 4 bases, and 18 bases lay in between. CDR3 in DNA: TGTGCCAGCAGTCGCGGGGGGGGAAGGAGCACTGAAGCTTTCTTT. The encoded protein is CASSRGGGRSTEAFF.